The rows below give T cell receptor beta chains drawn from one sample of a study of cytomegalovirus exposure and HLA in healthy donors. Some clones are missing from TCRdb's copy, which holds only in-frame ones; the method was immunoSEQ multiplex PCR. The sample records 90,000 to 150,000 clones, roughly three fifths being singletons. Sequencing used PBMCs. These receptors all stem from a man aged 35 to 55 in good health and CMV-seropositive. CDR3s include the opening cysteine and the closing phenylalanine or tryptophan. D genes are given only for firm matches. Rows give clone size only sometimes, using once, few, many, or a class for an expanded clone.

D | size | J | V | DNA | CDR3
TRBD1 | NA | TRBJ2-7 | TRBV7-2 | TGTGCCAGCAGCTTAGTCTGGACAGGGACCCACGAGCAGTACTTC | CASSLVWTGTHEQYF
NA | NA | TRBJ2-5 | TRBV5-4 | TGTGCCAGCAGCTCCCTTGGCGATAGCGGACCCGCGGAGACCCAGTACTTC | CASSSLGDSGPAETQYF
TRBD1 | few | TRBJ2-5 | TRBV5-1 | TGCGCCAGCAGCGTGGGGACAGGGGAAGAGACCCAGTACTTC | CASSVGTGEETQYF
TRBD1 | NA | TRBJ1-2 | TRBV11-2 | TGTGCCAGCAGCCCCGGACAGGGGTATGGCTACACCTTC | CASSPGQGYGYTF
NA | NA | TRBJ1-2 | TRBV4-1 | TGCGCCAGCAGCCAAGCCAGGGGTGCCTATGGCTACACCTTC | CASSQARGAYGYTF
NA | NA | TRBJ2-6 | TRBV5-5 | TGTGCCAGCAGCTTGAGGAGACTGACCTCTGGGGCCAACGTCCTGACTTTC | CASSLRRLTSGANVLTF
NA | NA | TRBJ2-1 | TRBV5-1 | TGCGCCAGCAGCTTAACGGGCTCCTACAATGAGCAGTTCTTC | CASSLTGSYNEQFF
TRBD1 | NA | TRBJ1-2 | TRBV6-1 | TGTGCCAGCAGCCTCCCAGGGGGAGACTATGGCTACACCTTC | CASSLPGGDYGYTF
NA | once | TRBJ1-3 | TRBV2 | TGTGCCAGCAGTGAAAGAGGGATCTATTTCTCTGGAAACACCATATATTTT | CASSERGIYFSGNTIYF
NA | NA | TRBJ1-3 | TRBV11-2 | TGTGCCAGCAGCTTTTCGGGCTCTGGAAACACCATATATTTT | CASSFSGSGNTIYF
NA | NA | TRBJ2-1 | TRBV7-8 | TGTGCCAGCAGCTTAGTGGCGGGGAATACCTACAATGAGCAGTTCTTC | CASSLVAGNTYNEQFF
NA | NA | TRBJ2-7 | TRBV29-1 | TGCAGCGTTGGTTACAATTCCTACGAGCAGTACTTC | CSVGYNSYEQYF
TRBD1 | few | TRBJ2-3 | TRBV5-1 | TGCGCCAGCAGCCCCGGACAGGGCACAGATACGCAGTATTTT | CASSPGQGTDTQYF
NA | few | TRBJ2-7 | TRBV5-1 | TGCGCCAGCAGCATACAGGGAGGGTCCGTCCACGAGCAGTACTTC | CASSIQGGSVHEQYF
NA | NA | TRBJ2-7 | TRBV7-9 | TGTGCCAGCAGCCCCTCGGGCTACGAGCAGTACTTC | CASSPSGYEQYF
TRBD2 | few | TRBJ2-7 | TRBV5-1 | TGCGCCAGCAGCCTTACTAGCGCGGCCTACGAGCAGTACTTC | CASSLTSAAYEQYF
TRBD1 | NA | TRBJ2-1 | TRBV4-1 | TGCGCCAGCAGCCAAGTGACTCTCGGGACAGGGATCCATGAGCAGTTCTTC | CASSQVTLGTGIHEQFF
NA | NA | TRBJ2-1 | TRBV7-2 | TGTGCCAGCAGCCCGGAAGCGGACTTGAACTTGAGGTTCTTC | CASSPEADLNLRFF
TRBD2 | NA | TRBJ2-5 | TRBV11-2 | TGTGCCAGCAGCAACGTAGCGGGGGCACAAGAGACCCAGTACTTC | CASSNVAGAQETQYF
TRBD2 | few | TRBJ2-1 | TRBV2 | TGTGCCAGCACCTTACTAGCGGGCAATGAGCAGTTCTTC | CASTLLAGNEQFF
TRBD1 | NA | TRBJ1-1 | TRBV7-6 | TGTGCCAGCAGCATAACAGGGGGGGAAATGAACACTGAAGCTTTCTTT | CASSITGGEMNTEAFF
NA | few | TRBJ1-3 | TRBV9 | TGTGCCAGCAGCGTAGCTACGCGGGGAGTAAGTGGAAACACCATATATTTT | CASSVATRGVSGNTIYF
TRBD2 | NA | TRBJ2-1 | TRBV5-1 | TGCGCCAGCAGCATTAGCGGGAGCTCCTACAATGAGCAGTTCTTC | CASSISGSSYNEQFF
NA | few | TRBJ1-1 | TRBV7-8 | TGTGCCAGCAGCTTAGCCCTTAGTCCGGGACCGAAATACGGGGGGTCTGAAGCTTTCTTT | CASSLALSPGPKYGGSEAFF
NA | NA | TRBJ1-2 | TRBV28 | TGTGCCAGCAACATACGACAGAACTATGGCTACACCTTC | CASNIRQNYGYTF
TRBD2 | few | TRBJ2-7 | TRBV2 | TGTGCCAGCATCCAAGCGGGGAAGATTTCCTACGAGCAGTACTTC | CASIQAGKISYEQYF
NA | NA | TRBJ2-3 | TRBV7-2 | TGTGCCAGCAGCTTAACAGCGGCTGGGTTGAGGCAGTATTTT | CASSLTAAGLRQYF
NA | NA | TRBJ1-2 | TRBV6-1 | TGTGCCAGCACGACGGGGGGCGAGGACTATGGCTACACCTTC | CASTTGGEDYGYTF
NA | NA | TRBJ2-7 | TRBV4-1 | TGCGCCAGCAGCCTAGCTTTGAGCACACAGGCAACCCACTACGAGCAGTACTTC | CASSLALSTQATHYEQYF
TRBD1 | NA | TRBJ2-3 | TRBV5-1 | TGCGCCAGCAGCCCGGGACAGGGGTCAGATACGCAGTATTTT | CASSPGQGSDTQYF
NA | few | TRBJ2-7 | TRBV28 | TGTGCCAGCAGTTCCCCCTTGCGCTTGGACATCTACGAGCAGTACTTC | CASSSPLRLDIYEQYF
NA | NA | TRBJ2-2 | TRBV30 | TGTGCCTCCCCAGGGGAGGGAGGAACCGGGGAGCTGTTTTTT | CASPGEGGTGELFF
NA | NA | TRBJ2-1 | TRBV27 | TGTGCCAGCAGTACCTTTGGGGGGAATGAGCAGTTCTTC | CASSTFGGNEQFF
NA | NA | TRBJ1-5 | TRBV27 | TGTGCCAGCAGTTTGTACAGGGCCAATCAGCCCCAGCATTTT | CASSLYRANQPQHF
TRBD1 | NA | TRBJ2-7 | TRBV19 | TGTGCCAGTAGTATGTTGAGGACAGGGAAGCACTACGAGCAGTACTTC | CASSMLRTGKHYEQYF
NA | NA | TRBJ2-2 | TRBV27 | TGTGCCAGCACCCAATTGCAGGGTACCGGGGAGCTGTTTTTT | CASTQLQGTGELFF
NA | NA | TRBJ1-4 | TRBV10-3 | TGTGCCATCAGTGACCGGGACAACTCTAATGAAAAACTGTTTTTT | CAISDRDNSNEKLFF
TRBD1 | NA | TRBJ1-4 | TRBV28 | TGTGCCAGCAGTCGGGGACAGGGTAGGGAAAAACTGTTTTTT | CASSRGQGREKLFF
TRBD1 | NA | TRBJ1-1 | TRBV9 | TGTGCCAGCAGCGTAGGCCAGGGGGTAGGAACTGAAGCTTTCTTT | CASSVGQGVGTEAFF
TRBD2 | NA | TRBJ2-1 | TRBV7-3 | TGTGCCAGCAGCTCGGCCCCTGTAGCGGGGGGACGGATTGAGCAGTTCTTC | CASSSAPVAGGRIEQFF
NA | NA | TRBJ1-1 | TRBV30 | TGTGCCTGGACCACCAGGGGTACTGAAGCTTTCTTT | CAWTTRGTEAFF
TRBD1 | NA | TRBJ1-1 | TRBV2 | TGTGCCAGCAGTGGACAGGGGAGGACTGAAGCTTTCTTT | CASSGQGRTEAFF
NA | once | TRBJ1-4 | TRBV5-1 | TGCGCCAGCAGCGCAACAGGGCAGGGAAATGAAAAACTGTTTTTT | CASSATGQGNEKLFF
NA | few | TRBJ1-2 | TRBV9 | TGTGCCAGCCGGGAGCCAACTTATGGCTACACCTTC | CASREPTYGYTF
NA | once | TRBJ2-5 | TRBV28 | TGTGCCAGCAGTTTATTTATGACGGGTGGAGAGACCCAGTACTTC | CASSLFMTGGETQYF
NA | NA | TRBJ2-7 | TRBV19 | TGTGCCAGTAGTACCGACAGCTACGAGCAGTACTTC | CASSTDSYEQYF
TRBD1 | NA | TRBJ2-7 | TRBV27 | TGTGCCAGCAGTTTCCTCCCTCGTCAGGGGGCCTACGAGCAGTACTTC | CASSFLPRQGAYEQYF
NA | few | TRBJ1-4 | TRBV10-3 | TGTGCCATCAGTGAGGGCAGGGCTAATGAAAAACTGTTTTTT | CAISEGRANEKLFF
NA | NA | TRBJ2-7 | TRBV7-9 | TGTGCCAGCAGCTTAGTACAGGGAACCTACGAGCAGTACTTC | CASSLVQGTYEQYF
NA | NA | TRBJ2-1 | TRBV5-1 | TGCGCCAGCAGCTCATCCCGACAGACGCTTCCCAATGGGCAGTTCTTC | CASSSSRQTLPNGQFF
NA | few | TRBJ1-6 | TRBV29-1 | TGCAGCGTTGCCCCGACAGGCCGGGGACCCCTCCACTTT | CSVAPTGRGPLHF
NA | NA | TRBJ1-3 | TRBV5-1 | TGCGCCAGCAGCTTTACAGGAAACACCATATATTTT | CASSFTGNTIYF
TRBD1 | NA | TRBJ1-1 | TRBV7-2 | TGTGCCAGCAGCTCCAGGGACAGAGGCGCTTTCTTT | CASSSRDRGAFF
NA | NA | TRBJ2-1 | TRBV2 | TGTGCCAGCAGGTCCGGGACACCCTACAATGAGCAGTTCTTC | CASRSGTPYNEQFF